The present entry profiles one T cell receptor beta chain with its context. These data are taken from a study of blood T cell repertoires in COVID-19. About the study: There were acute and convalescent COVID-19 samples, and they came from the United States, Italy and Spain. PBMCs, B-cell-depleted T cells, or T cells provided the cDNA or gDNA that made up the material.

This CDR3 comprises 14 residues. V lost 6 bases to trimming and J lost 0 bases, with 8 bases between them. Germline V gives CDR1 MNHEY, CDR2 SVGAGI. The repertoire was sequenced with immunoSEQ multiplex PCR; TCRdb's copy has only in-frame clones and lacks some. The repertoire holds 180,000 or so clones, with 76% as singletons. The chain couples TRBV6-5 to TRBJ2-2; TRBD1 is a possible D gene (6 bases). Sequenced sample: peripheral blood. This TCR derives from a woman aged 45-65 years with active or convalescent COVID-19. The CDR3 bases are TGTGCCAGCAGCGGACAGTCGAACACCGGGGAGCTGTTTTTT. This gives the protein CASSGQSNTGELFF.